The present TCR beta chain was sequenced within a study of T cell clonotyping in hematopoietic cell transplantation. Findings of the study overall: No sorting was done, leaving CD4 and CD8 contributions mixed. Recipient TCR diversity dropped after transplant; expanded clonotypes rose from day 30 to 180.

Sample time point: recipient sample about 28 days before transplant, after cytoreduction. Germline loops: CDR1 LGHNA, CDR2 YNFKEQ. The CDR3 spans 17 residues. V lost 3 bases to trimming and J lost 5 bases, with 19 bases between them. Libraries were prepared by immunoSEQ multiplex PCR; TCRdb keeps only in-frame clonotypes and omits some of them. This sample yields 15,000 to 20,000 clones, of which 60% to 80% are seen a single time; less than 20% belongs to the top ten. This clone was counted a few times. Its specificity is unknown. The genes are TRBV4-2 and TRBJ2-2; tentative D call: TRBD2 (6 bases). The clonotype comes from a man aged 55 to 69 with acute myeloid leukemia. Some clones in this sample may be carry-over from other donors' samples. The specimen comprised peripheral blood mononuclear cells, sampled before stem cell transplant. CDR3 coding DNA: TGTGCCAGCAGCCAGCGCGGTGGAATCGCGGGGACCGGGGAGCTGTTTTTT. Encoded protein: CASSQRGGIAGTGELFF.